The clone carrying this TCR beta chain was seen a handful of times. The sample originates from a study of blood T cells in healthy people across ages. Healthy individuals of Caucasian origin from Russia, aged roughly 6 to 100, served as donors. The CDR3 loop spans 14 amino acids. The germline V and J ends were trimmed by 3 bases and 9 bases, with 15 bases remaining between them. Germline CDR1 and CDR2: LNHDA and SQIVND (reference sequence). Combining a sample-barcoded 5' primer with a J-beta primer mix, a second PCR ran for roughly 7 to 11 cycles. TCRdb reprocessed the 5' RACE reads with MiXCR, giving one entry per CDR3 protein. The sample records 750,000 to 1,000,000 distinct CDR3 sequences, roughly 28% being singletons. These data were likewise used in another study, on T cells of mothers and their children. This second study says: All donors were healthy and Caucasian; they were a few mothers and their six children. Related mother-child pairs shared slightly more overlap than unrelated pairs, but the difference was non-significant.

Sequences were obtained from blood. The chain uses TRBV19 and TRBJ2-4; TRBD2 might be the D (8 bases). The receptor was isolated from a woman aged 40 to 50 in good health. The CDR3 sequence is CASSMPREGAIQYF. CDR3 DNA: TGTGCCAGTAGTATGCCCCGGGAGGGGGCCATTCAGTACTTC.